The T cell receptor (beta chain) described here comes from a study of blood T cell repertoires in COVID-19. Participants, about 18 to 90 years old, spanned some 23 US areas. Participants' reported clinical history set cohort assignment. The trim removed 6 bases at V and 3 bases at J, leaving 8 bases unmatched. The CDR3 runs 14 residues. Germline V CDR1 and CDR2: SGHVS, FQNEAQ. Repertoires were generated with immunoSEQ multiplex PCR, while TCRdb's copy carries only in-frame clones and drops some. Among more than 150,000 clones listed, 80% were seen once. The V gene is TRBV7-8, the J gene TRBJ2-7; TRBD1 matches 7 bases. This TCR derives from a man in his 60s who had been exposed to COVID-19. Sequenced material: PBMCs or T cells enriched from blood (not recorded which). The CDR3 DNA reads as TGTGCCAGCAGACGACAGGGTTTAAGCTACGAGCAGTACTTC. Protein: CASRRQGLSYEQYF.